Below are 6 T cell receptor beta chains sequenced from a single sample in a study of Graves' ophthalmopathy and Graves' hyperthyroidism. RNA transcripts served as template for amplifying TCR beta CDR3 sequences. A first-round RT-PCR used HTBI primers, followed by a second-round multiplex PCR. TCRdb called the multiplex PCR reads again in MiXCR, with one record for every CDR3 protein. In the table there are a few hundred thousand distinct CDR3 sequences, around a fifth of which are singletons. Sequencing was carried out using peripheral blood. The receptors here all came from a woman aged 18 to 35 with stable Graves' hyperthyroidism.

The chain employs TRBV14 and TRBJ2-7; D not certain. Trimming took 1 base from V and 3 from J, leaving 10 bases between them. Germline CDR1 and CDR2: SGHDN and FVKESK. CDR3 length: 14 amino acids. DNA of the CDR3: TGTGCCAGCAGCCAAGTCCTCAGTGGCTACGAGCAGTACTTC. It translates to CASSQVLSGYEQYF.

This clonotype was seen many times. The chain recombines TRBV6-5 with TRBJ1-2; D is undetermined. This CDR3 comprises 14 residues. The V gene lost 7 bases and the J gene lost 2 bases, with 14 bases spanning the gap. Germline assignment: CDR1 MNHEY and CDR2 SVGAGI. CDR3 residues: CASIMTALNYGYTF. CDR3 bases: TGTGCCAGCATTATGACTGCCCTAAACTATGGCTACACCTTC.

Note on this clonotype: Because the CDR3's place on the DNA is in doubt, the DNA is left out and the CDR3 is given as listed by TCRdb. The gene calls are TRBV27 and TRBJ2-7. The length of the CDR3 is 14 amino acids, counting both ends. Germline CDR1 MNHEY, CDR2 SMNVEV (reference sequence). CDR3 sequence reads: CASSFGEGSNDQYF.

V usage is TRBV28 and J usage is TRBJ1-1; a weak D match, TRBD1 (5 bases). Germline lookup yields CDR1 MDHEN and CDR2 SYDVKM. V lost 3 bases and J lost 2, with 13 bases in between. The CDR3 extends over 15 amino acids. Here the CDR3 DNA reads TGTGCCAGCAGTTTTTGGGGGGTTATAAACACTGAAGCTTTCTTT. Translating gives CASSFWGVINTEAFF. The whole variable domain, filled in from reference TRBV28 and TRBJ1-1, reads DVKVTQSSRYLVKRTGEKVFLECVQDMDHENMFWYRQDPGLGLRLIYFSYDVKMKEKGDIPEGYSVSREKKERFSLILESASTNQTSMYLCASSFWGVINTEAFFGQGTRLTVV.

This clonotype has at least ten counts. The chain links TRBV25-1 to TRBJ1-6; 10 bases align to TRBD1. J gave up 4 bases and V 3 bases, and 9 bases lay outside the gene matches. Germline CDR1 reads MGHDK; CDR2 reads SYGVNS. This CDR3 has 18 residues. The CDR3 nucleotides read TGTGCCAGCAGTGAGGGAGGGGACAGGGGACGATATAATTCACCCCTCCACTTT. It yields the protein CASSEGGDRGRYNSPLHF. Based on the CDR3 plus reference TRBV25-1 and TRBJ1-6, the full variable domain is EADIYQTPRYLVIGTGKKITLECSQTMGHDKMYWYQQDPGMELHLIHYSYGVNSTEKGDLSSESTVSRIRTEHFPLTLESARPSHTSQYLCASSEGGDRGRYNSPLHFGNGTRLTVT.

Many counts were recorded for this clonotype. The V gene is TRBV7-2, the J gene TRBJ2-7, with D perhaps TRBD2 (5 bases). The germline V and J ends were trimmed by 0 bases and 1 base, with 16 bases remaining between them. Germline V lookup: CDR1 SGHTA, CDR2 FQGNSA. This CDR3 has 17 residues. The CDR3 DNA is TGTGCCAGCAGCTTAGCGCTGTGGAATCGGGGATCCTACGAGCAGTACTTC. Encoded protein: CASSLALWNRGSYEQYF.